This T cell receptor (beta chain) was sequenced in a study of a mutant IDH1 vaccine in newly diagnosed glioma. Turning to the study itself: Averaging approximately 40 years of age, treated patients were around 62% male and approximately 40% female. Therapy received beforehand was radiotherapy, temozolomide, or both, with most patients given both. General study results and limits: 80% to 95% of patients showed vaccine-induced immune responses across multiple MHC alleles.

Time point of the sample: baseline, week 1 (first vaccination visit). Treatment described: pre-vaccination baseline after standard-of-care therapy. Patients carried new grade 3 or 4 IDH1-mutant astrocytomas lacking nuclear ATRX. This clone appeared a single time. Its antigen is unidentified. Assay used: immunoSEQ multiplex PCR; TCRdb lists only in-frame clones, some missing. The sample comprises 20,000 to 25,000 clones, about 92% of which are singletons, and roughly 1.2% rests with the top ten. The CDR3 is 12 amino acids. Germline CDR1 reads SNHLY; CDR2 reads FYNNEI. Trimming took off 7 bases at V and 6 bases at J, with 13 bases between the two ends.

This TCR was recovered from a man in his forties or fifties with glioma. V is TRBV2 and J is TRBJ2-7, with TRBD2 as a possible D gene (5 bases). Here the sequenced sample was PBMCs, taken from a glioma patient treated with radiotherapy, temozolomide or both. The CDR3 reads CASKLEAAEQYF. Written as DNA, the CDR3 is TGTGCCAGCAAATTGGAGGCAGCCGAGCAGTACTTC.